The present T cell receptor (beta chain) was sequenced within a study of T cell clonality in common variable immunodeficiency. Heparinized whole blood, about 4.5 to 9 ml, came from each donor. Assay used: immunoSEQ multiplex PCR; TCRdb lists only in-frame clones, some missing. The sample contains about 37,000 clones, none of them singletons. This clone came up a few times. The CDR3 end lies 3 residues beyond the end of the read and is filled in from the germline J gene. Germline CDR1 reads SGHRS; CDR2 reads YFSETQ. The CDR3 extends over 15 amino acids. The V end lost 4 bases, the J end lost 3 bases, and 13 bases lay between the germline ends.

The origin of this receptor is a person aged 18-69 years in good health. The genes are TRBV5-1 and TRBJ2-2, with D perhaps matching TRBD2 (5 bases). The sequenced material came from peripheral blood mononuclear cells. The sequenced CDR3 bases are TGCGCCAGCAGCCTACACGGGGATCACACCGGGGAG. This gives the protein CASSLHGDHTGE. The whole CDR3 reads CASSLHGDHTGELFF.